Shown below are 19 T cell receptor beta chains from a single sample sequenced in a study of CXCR3-negative and CXCR3-positive naive CD8 T cells. Findings of the study overall: Compared with CXCR3-negative naive cells, CXCR3-positive naive cells showed more hydrophobic TRB CDR3s.

Which antigens these TCRs recognize remains unknown. TRB cDNA was prepared as libraries by UMI-labeled 5' RACE. TCRdb re-called the 5' RACE reads; one entry per CDR3 protein, DNA not given. The table lists some 120,000 distinct CDR3 sequences. Sequencing input: naive CXCR3+ CD8+ T cells from blood. Stated subset: CD45RO-CCR7+CD27+CD95- naive CD8+ T cells expressing CXCR3 (TNR3+). These receptors were taken from a human donor in good health. Some clones in this sample may be carry-over from other donors' samples.

V and J are TRBV7-3 and TRBJ2-3. The CDR3 loop spans 15 amino acids. Per germline, CDR1 SGHTA and CDR2 FQGTGA. The CDR3 loop is CASSVGLSSTDTQYF.

The chain combines TRBV28 with TRBJ2-1; as DNA is missing, the TRBD2 call by TCRdb cannot be tested. CDR1 and CDR2 from the germline V gene are MDHEN and SYDVKM. The CDR3 loop spans 18 amino acids. This CDR3 reads CASSLVSAGGSSYNEQFF.

The V and J genes are TRBV29-1 and TRBJ2-1; TCRdb's D call of TRBD2 is untestable without DNA. CDR1 and CDR2 (germline): SQVTM, ANQGSEA. This CDR3 contains 13 residues. This CDR3 reads CSTGLAGDNEQFF.

The gene calls are TRBV13 and TRBJ1-2. This CDR3 contains 13 residues. CDR1 is PRHDT, CDR2 FYEKMQ, per germline (reference sequence). CDR3 protein: CASSLGDDYGYTF. Complete variable domain (other parts from reference TRBV13 and TRBJ1-2): AAGVIQSPRHLIKEKRETATLKCYPIPRHDTVYWYQQGPGQDPQFLISFYEKMQSDKGSIPDRFSAQQFSDYHSELNMSSLELGDSALYFCASSLGDDYGYTFGSGTRLTVV.

J is TRBJ2-1 and V is TRBV7-9; TCRdb outputs TRBD1, but without DNA this stays unchecked. The CDR3 covers 16 residues. Germline assignment: CDR1 SEHNR and CDR2 FQNEAQ (reference sequence). CDR3 sequence reads: CASSSPTGYHYNEQFF.

The chain has TRBV6-6 and TRBJ2-5; TCRdb lists TRBD2, though no DNA is available to test this call. This CDR3 comprises 15 residues. Germline values: CDR1 MNHNY, CDR2 SVGAGI (reference sequence). This CDR3 is CASSLGLPYQETQYF.

CDR3 residues: CSVEPESGYEQYF. The chain employs TRBV29-1 and TRBJ2-7; TCRdb names TRBD2, which stays unverified in the absence of DNA. This CDR3 comprises 13 residues. In germline, CDR1 is SQVTM, CDR2 ANQGSEA.

This chain links TRBV2 with TRBJ1-1. The CDR3 has 14 residues. CDR1 and CDR2 from the germline V gene are SNHLY and FYNNEI. CDR3 protein: CASSEALRTKEAFF.

V usage is TRBV28 and J usage is TRBJ1-5; TCRdb gives TRBD1 as the D gene, but with no DNA this cannot be confirmed. Germline V gene data show CDR1 as MDHEN and CDR2 as SYDVKM. The length of the CDR3 is 15 residues. The CDR3 region is CTSRYRVGSNQPQHF.

The V gene is TRBV20-1, the J gene TRBJ2-3; TCRdb reports TRBD2, a call that lacks DNA to check it against. Germline loops: CDR1 DFQATT, CDR2 SNEGSKA (reference sequence). CDR3 length equals 14 residues. CDR3 loop: CSATTSGVWNTQYF.

The V call is TRBV7-8, the J call TRBJ2-2; the D gene TCRdb calls, TRBD1, cannot be checked with no DNA. The CDR3 runs to 17 residues. Germline V CDR1 and CDR2: SGHVS, FQNEAQ. The CDR3: CASSLQGAGLGTGELFF.

The chain employs TRBV7-3 and TRBJ2-1. The CDR3 covers 15 residues. Germline lookup yields CDR1 SGHTA and CDR2 FQGTGA. The CDR3 sequence: CASSLESTFSNEQFF.

This chain joins TRBV14 and TRBJ2-7; TCRdb lists TRBD2, though no DNA is available to test this call. Germline V gives CDR1 SGHDN, CDR2 FVKESK. The CDR3 loop spans 17 amino acids. The CDR3 region is CASSAPGLAETSYEQYF.

The chain couples TRBV6-5 to TRBJ2-7; TCRdb's D call of TRBD1 is untestable without DNA. Germline V gene lookup returns CDR1 MNHEY and CDR2 SVGAGI. The CDR3 extends over 14 amino acids. The CDR3 sequence is CASSLGQGLYEQYF.

The CDR3 sequence: CASTSTGDYNEQFF. The rearrangement uses TRBV12-3 or TRBV12-4 and TRBJ2-1; no DNA is available, so the TRBD2 call from TCRdb remains unchecked. The CDR3 consists of 14 residues.

This chain links TRBV28 with TRBJ2-7; TCRdb indicates TRBD2, and absent DNA this call remains unverified. Germline V gives CDR1 MDHEN, CDR2 SYDVKM. The CDR3 is 15 residues long. This CDR3 reads CASRRLAGGGYEQYF. Based on the CDR3 plus reference TRBV28 and TRBJ2-7, the full variable domain is DVKVTQSSRYLVKRTGEKVFLECVQDMDHENMFWYRQDPGLGLRLIYFSYDVKMKEKGDIPEGYSVSREKKERFSLILESASTNQTSMYLCASRRLAGGGYEQYFGPGTRLTVT.

The rearrangement links TRBV28 to TRBJ2-1; checking the TCRdb D call of TRBD2 is not possible without DNA. Germline CDR1 MDHEN, CDR2 SYDVKM. CDR3 length equals 15 residues. The CDR3 reads CASSPPRENYNEQFF.

V is TRBV20-1 and J is TRBJ2-2. CDR1 DFQATT and CDR2 SNEGSKA come from the germline V gene (reference sequence). The CDR3 has 17 amino acids. Here the CDR3 reads CSARALIGNPNTGELFF.

This rearrangement joins TRBV6-2 or TRBV6-3 to TRBJ2-7; the D call from TCRdb, TRBD1, cannot be confirmed without DNA. CDR3 length equals 11 residues. In germline, CDR1 is MNHEY, CDR2 SVGEGT. The chain's CDR3 is CATDSAYEQYF.